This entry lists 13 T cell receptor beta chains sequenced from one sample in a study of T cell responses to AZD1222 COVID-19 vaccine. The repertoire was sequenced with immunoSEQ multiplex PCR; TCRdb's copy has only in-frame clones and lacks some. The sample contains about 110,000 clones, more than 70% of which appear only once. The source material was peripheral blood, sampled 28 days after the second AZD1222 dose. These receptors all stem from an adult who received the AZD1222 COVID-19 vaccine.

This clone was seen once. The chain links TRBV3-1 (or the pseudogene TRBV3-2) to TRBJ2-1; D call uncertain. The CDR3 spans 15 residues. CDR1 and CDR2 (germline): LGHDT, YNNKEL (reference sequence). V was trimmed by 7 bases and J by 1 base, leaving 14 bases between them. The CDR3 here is CASNQFPGSYNEQFF. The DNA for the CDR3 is TGTGCCAGCAACCAGTTCCCCGGGTCCTACAATGAGCAGTTCTTC.

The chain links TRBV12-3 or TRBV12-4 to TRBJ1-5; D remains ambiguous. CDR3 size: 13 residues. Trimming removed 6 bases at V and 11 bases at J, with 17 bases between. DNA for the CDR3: TGTGCCAGCAGCCCCTTGGGCCTAAGCTCCCAGCATTTT. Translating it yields CASSPLGLSSQHF.

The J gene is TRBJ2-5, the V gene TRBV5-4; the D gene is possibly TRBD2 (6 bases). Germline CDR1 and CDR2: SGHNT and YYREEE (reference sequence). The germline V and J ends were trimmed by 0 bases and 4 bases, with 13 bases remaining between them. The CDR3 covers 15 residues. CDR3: CASSLAGGVRETQYF. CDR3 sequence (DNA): TGTGCCAGCAGCTTGGCCGGAGGGGTTCGAGAGACCCAGTACTTC.

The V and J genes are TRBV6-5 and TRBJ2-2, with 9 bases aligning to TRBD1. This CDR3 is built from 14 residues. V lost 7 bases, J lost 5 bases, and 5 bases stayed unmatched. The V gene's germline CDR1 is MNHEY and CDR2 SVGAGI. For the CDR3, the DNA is TGTGCCAGCAATTGGGACAGGGAGACCGGGGAGCTGTTTTTT. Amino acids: CASNWDRETGELFF.

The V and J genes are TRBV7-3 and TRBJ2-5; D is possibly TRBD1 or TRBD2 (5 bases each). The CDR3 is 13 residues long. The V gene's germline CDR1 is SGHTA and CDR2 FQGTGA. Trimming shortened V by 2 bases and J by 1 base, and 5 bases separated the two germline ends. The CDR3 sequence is CASSLGTQETQYF. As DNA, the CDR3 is TGTGCCAGCAGCTTAGGGACCCAAGAGACCCAGTACTTC. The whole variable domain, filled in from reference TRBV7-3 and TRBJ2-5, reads GAGVSQTPSNKVTEKGKYVELRCDPISGHTALYWYRQSLGQGPEFLIYFQGTGAADDSGLPNDRFFAVRPEGSVSTLKIQRTERGDSAVYLCASSLGTQETQYFGPGTRLLVL.

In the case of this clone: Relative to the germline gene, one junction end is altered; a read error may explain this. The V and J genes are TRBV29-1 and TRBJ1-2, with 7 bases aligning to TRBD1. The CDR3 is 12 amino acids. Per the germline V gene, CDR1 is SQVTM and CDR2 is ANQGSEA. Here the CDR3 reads CSVEDRVGGYTF. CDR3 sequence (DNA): TGCAGCGTAGAAGACAGGGTGGGTGGCTACACCTTC.

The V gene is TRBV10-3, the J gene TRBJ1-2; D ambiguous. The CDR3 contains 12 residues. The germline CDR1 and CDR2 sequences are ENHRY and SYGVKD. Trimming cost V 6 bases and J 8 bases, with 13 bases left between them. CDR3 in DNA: TGTGCCATCAGCCAAACTCTTCGGGGCTACACCTTC. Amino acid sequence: CAISQTLRGYTF.

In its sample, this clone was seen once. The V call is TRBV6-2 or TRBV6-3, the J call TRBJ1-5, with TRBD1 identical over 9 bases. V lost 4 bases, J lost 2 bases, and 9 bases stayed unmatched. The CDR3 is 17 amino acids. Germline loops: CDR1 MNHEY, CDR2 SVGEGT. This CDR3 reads CASSSGTGWRGNQPQHF. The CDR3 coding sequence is TGTGCCAGCAGTTCCGGGACAGGGTGGAGGGGCAATCAGCCCCAGCATTTT.

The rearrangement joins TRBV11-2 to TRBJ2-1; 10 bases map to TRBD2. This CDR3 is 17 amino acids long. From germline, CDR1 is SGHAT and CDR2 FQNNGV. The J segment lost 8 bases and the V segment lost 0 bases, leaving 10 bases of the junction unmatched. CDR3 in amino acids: CASSLERTSGTSYEQFF. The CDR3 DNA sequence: TGTGCCAGCAGCTTAGAACGCACTAGCGGGACATCGTATGAGCAGTTCTTC. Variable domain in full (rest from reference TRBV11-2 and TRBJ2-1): EAGVAQSPRYKIIEKRQSVAFWCNPISGHATLYWYQQILGQGPKLLIQFQNNGVVDDSQLPKDRFSAERLKGVDSTLKIQPAKLEDSAVYLCASSLERTSGTSYEQFFGPGTRLTVL.

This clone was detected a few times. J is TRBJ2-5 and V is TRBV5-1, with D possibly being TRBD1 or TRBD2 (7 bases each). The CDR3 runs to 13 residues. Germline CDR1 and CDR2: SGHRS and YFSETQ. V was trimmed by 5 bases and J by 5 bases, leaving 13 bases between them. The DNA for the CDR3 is TGCGCCAGCAGGTCAGGGGGGGGCGAGACCCAGTACTTC. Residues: CASRSGGGETQYF. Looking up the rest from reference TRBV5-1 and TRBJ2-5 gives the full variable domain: KAGVTQTPRYLIKTRGQQVTLSCSPISGHRSVSWYQQTPGQGLQFLFEYFSETQRNKGNFPGRFSGRQFSNSRSEMNVSTLELGDSALYLCASRSGGGETQYFGPGTRLLVL.

DNA for the CDR3: TGCGCCAGCAGTGAGTTTGCGAGGCAGGGGGGTAGGAAACTGTTTTTT. Its protein is CASSEFARQGGRKLFF. This chain uses TRBV10-2 with TRBJ1-4; 7 nucleotides line up with TRBD1. Per the germline V gene, CDR1 is WSHSY and CDR2 is SAAADI. This CDR3 is built from 16 residues. Trimming removed 1 base from V and 11 bases from J; junction bases left unmatched: 13.

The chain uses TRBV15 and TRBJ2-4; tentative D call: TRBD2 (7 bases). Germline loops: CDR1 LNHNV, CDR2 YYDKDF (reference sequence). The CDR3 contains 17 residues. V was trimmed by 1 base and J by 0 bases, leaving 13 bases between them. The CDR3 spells CATSRVRGATAKNIQYF. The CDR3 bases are TGTGCCACCAGCAGAGTTCGGGGGGCTACAGCCAAAAACATTCAGTACTTC. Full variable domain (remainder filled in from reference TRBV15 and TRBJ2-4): DAMVIQNPRYQVTQFGKPVTLSCSQTLNHNVMYWYQQKSSQAPKLLFHYYDKDFNNEADTPDNFQSRRPNTSFCFLDIRSPGLGDTAMYLCATSRVRGATAKNIQYFGAGTRLSVL.

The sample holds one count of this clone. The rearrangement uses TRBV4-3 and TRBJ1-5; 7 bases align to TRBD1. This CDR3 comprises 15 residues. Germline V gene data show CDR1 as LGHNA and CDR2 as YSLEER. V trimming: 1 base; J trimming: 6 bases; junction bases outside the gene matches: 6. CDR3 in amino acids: CASSQGSGGGQPQHF. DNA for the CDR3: TGCGCCAGCAGCCAAGGGTCAGGGGGTGGTCAGCCCCAGCATTTT.